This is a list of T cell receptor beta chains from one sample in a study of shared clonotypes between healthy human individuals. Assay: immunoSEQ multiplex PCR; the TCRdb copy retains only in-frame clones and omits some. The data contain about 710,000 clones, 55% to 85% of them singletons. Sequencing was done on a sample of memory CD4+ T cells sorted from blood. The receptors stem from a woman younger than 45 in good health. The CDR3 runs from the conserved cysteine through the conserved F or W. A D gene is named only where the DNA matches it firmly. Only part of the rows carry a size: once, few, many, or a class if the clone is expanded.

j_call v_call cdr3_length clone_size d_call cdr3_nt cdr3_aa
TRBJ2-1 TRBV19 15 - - TGTGCCAGTAGGCAAACCCCCGGGGCCTACAATGAGCAGTTCTTC CASRQTPGAYNEQFF
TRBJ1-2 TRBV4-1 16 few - TGCGCCAGCAGCCAAGATCAAGGTGGAGGCCCCGAACTTGTAACCTTC CASSQDQGGGPELVTF
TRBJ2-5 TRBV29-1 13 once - TGCAGCGTTGAAACTAGCCTCGGGGAGACCCAGTACTTC CSVETSLGETQYF
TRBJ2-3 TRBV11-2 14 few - TGTGCCAGCAGCTTAAAACCTATCACAGATACGCAGTATTTT CASSLKPITDTQYF
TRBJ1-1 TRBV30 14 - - TGTGCATCAAACAAGGAGGGTTCGAACACTGAAGCTTTCTTT CASNKEGSNTEAFF
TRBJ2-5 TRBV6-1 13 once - TGTGCCAGCACCCTGTTGGGGGAAGAGACCCAGTACTTC CASTLLGEETQYF
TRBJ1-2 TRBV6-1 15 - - TGTGCCAGCTCGGGAACTGCTACGGAGAGCTATGGCTACACCTTC CASSGTATESYGYTF
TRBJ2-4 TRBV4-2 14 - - TGTGCCAGCAGCCAAGATCGGGAAGGTCGCATTCAGTACTTC CASSQDREGRIQYF
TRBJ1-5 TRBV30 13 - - TGTGCCTGGAGTCGACAGGAAAATCAGCCCCAGCATTTT CAWSRQENQPQHF
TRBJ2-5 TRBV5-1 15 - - TGCGCCAGCAGCTTGGGAGATCAGAGACAAGAGACCCAGTACTTC CASSLGDQRQETQYF
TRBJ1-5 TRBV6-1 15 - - TGTGCCAGCAGTTTGACCGCATATAGCAATCAGCCCCAGCATTTT CASSLTAYSNQPQHF
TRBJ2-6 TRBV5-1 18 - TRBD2 TGCGCCAGCAGCTCAGTAGGCGGGAGGGCCTTTGGGGCCAACGTCCTGACTTTC CASSSVGGRAFGANVLTF
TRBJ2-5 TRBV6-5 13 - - TGTGCCAGCAGTTACAATTTAGGGGAGACCCAGTACTTC CASSYNLGETQYF
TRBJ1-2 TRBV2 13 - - TGTGCCAGCACAGGGCAGGGACGGCTCGGCTACACCTTC CASTGQGRLGYTF
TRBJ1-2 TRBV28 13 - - TGTGCCAGCACCCAGACGGTAAACTATGGCTACACCTTC CASTQTVNYGYTF
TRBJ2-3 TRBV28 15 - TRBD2 TGTGCCAGCAGTTTACCAGGACTAGACACAGATACGCAGTATTTT CASSLPGLDTDTQYF
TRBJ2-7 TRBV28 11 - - TGTGCCAGCGCTTCCCGCTACGAGCAGTACTTC CASASRYEQYF
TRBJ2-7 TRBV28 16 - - TGTGCCAGCAGTTCGGCCCAGGGGGGGAGCTCCTACGAGCAGTACTTC CASSSAQGGSSYEQYF
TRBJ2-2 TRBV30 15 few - TGTGCCTGGAGTTGGGGGGGCACGAACACCGGGGAGCTGTTTTTT CAWSWGGTNTGELFF
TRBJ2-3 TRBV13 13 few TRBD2 TGTGCCAGCAGCTTCGAGCGGGGAGATACGCAGTATTTT CASSFERGDTQYF
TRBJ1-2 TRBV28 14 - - TGTGCCAGCAGTTTAAGTGCGGGGAACTATGGCTACACCTTC CASSLSAGNYGYTF
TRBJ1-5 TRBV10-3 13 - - TGTGCCACCAAGGGGCAGGGCAATCAGCCCCAGCATTTT CATKGQGNQPQHF
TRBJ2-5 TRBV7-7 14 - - TGTGCCAGCAGCCAAACCTCACTTCAAGAGACCCAGTACTTC CASSQTSLQETQYF
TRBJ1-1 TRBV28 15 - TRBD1 TGTGCCAGCAGAAAACAGGGGGCGAGCAACACTGAAGCTTTCTTT CASRKQGASNTEAFF
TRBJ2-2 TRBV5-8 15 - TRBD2 TGTGCCAGCAGCCGACTAGCGGGTGGGCCCGGGGAGCTGTTTTTT CASSRLAGGPGELFF
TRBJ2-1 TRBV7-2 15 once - TGTGCCAGCAGCCGGTCGGGCCTTCAGGGAAATGAGCAGTTCTTC CASSRSGLQGNEQFF
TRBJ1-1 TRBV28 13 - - TGTGCCAGCAGTTACGCGGTGAACACTGAAGCTTTCTTT CASSYAVNTEAFF
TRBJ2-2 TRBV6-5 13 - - TGTGCCAGCAGTCGGGACACGACCGGGGAGCTGTTTTTT CASSRDTTGELFF
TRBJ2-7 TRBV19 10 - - TGTGCCAGTAGCTACTACGAGCAGTACTTC CASSYYEQYF
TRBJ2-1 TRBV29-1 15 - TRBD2 TGCAGCGTAAATACCGGGACTAGCGGGCTGAATGAGCAGTTCTTC CSVNTGTSGLNEQFF
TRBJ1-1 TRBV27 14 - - TGTGCCAGCAGTTTAGTGGTTGGTACCGCTGAAGCTTTCTTT CASSLVVGTAEAFF
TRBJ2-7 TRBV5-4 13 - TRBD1 TGTGCCAGCAGCCCCGGGGACAGGCTGGAGCAGTACTTC CASSPGDRLEQYF
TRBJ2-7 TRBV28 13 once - TGTGCCAGCAGTTTATCAAGATGGGCCGAGCAGTACTTC CASSLSRWAEQYF
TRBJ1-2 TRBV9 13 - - TGTGCCAGCAGCGTGTCGGGGACTTCTGGCTACACCTTC CASSVSGTSGYTF
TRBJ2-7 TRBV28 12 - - TGTGCCAGCAGTTTTAGCCCCTACGAGCAGTACTTC CASSFSPYEQYF
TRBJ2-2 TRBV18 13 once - TGTGCCAGCGCGGGGCGGAACACCGGGGAGCTGTTTTTT CASAGRNTGELFF
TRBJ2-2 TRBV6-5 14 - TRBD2 TGTGCCAGCAGGGGGACTAGTCGGGGCGGGGAGCTGTTTTTT CASRGTSRGGELFF
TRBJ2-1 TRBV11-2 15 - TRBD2 TGTGCCAGCAGCTTTGCGGGGGGGGCCTACAATGAGCAGTTCTTC CASSFAGGAYNEQFF
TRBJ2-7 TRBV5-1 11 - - TGCGCCAGCGCCGGCCTGAGCGAGCAGTACTTC CASAGLSEQYF
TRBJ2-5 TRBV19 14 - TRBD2 TGTGCCAGTAGTTCCGGACTAGCGGGACAGACCCAGTACTTC CASSSGLAGQTQYF
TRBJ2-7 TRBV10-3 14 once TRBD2 TGTGCCATCAGTGTTGAAGGGGAGGGCTACGAGCAGTACTTC CAISVEGEGYEQYF
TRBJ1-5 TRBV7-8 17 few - TGTGCCAGCAGCCGGTTCATGCCTTGGGATAGCAATCAGCCCCAGCATTTT CASSRFMPWDSNQPQHF
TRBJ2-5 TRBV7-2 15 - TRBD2 TGTGCCAGCAGCAACCAACTAGCGACCCAAGAGACCCAGTACTTC CASSNQLATQETQYF
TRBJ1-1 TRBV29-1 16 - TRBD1 TGCAGCGTTGAGGAGTTACCGGGACAGAGGAACACTGAAGCTTTCTTT CSVEELPGQRNTEAFF
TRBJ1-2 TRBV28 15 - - TGTGCCAGCACCCTAATGGGGGGGCCTAACTATGGCTACACCTTC CASTLMGGPNYGYTF
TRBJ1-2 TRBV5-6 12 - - TGTGCCAGCAGCTTGGAGAGATATGGCTACACCTTC CASSLERYGYTF
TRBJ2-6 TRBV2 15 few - TGTGCCAGTCGAGGACAGCCCTCTGGGGCCAACGTCCTGACTTTC CASRGQPSGANVLTF
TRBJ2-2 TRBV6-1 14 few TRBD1 TGTGCCAGCAGGGGGACAGCACACACCGGGGAGCTGTTTTTT CASRGTAHTGELFF